Each of the 12 T cell receptor beta chains below was sequenced from the same sample in a study of response to subunit inactivated influenza vaccine. TCRdb itself ran the RT-PCR reads through MiXCR, one entry per CDR3 protein. This sample has some 500,000 distinct CDR3 sequences, with roughly 13% found just once. The specimen was PBMCs from blood, collected roughly 6 weeks after vaccination. The receptor source for this set is a man aged 50 or older who received an inactivated influenza vaccine.

The V gene is TRBV9, the J gene TRBJ1-3; 7 bases map to TRBD1. This CDR3 is built from 17 residues. With 0 bases clipped from V and 0 bases from J, the junction kept 6 bases outside the gene matches. Germline loops: CDR1 SGDLS, CDR2 YYNGEE. The CDR3 DNA reads as TGTGCCAGCAGCGTAGCGGGGGGACAGCTCTCTGGAAACACCATATATTTT. This codes for CASSVAGGQLSGNTIYF.

Here the CDR3 reads CASSLQWADYTEAFF. The CDR3 DNA is TGTGCCAGCAGTTTACAATGGGCAGACTACACTGAAGCTTTCTTT. The chain uses TRBV12-3 or TRBV12-4 and TRBJ1-1; D is unclear. Trimming pared 2 bases from V and 3 bases from J, leaving 13 bases between. The CDR3 is 15 residues long.

The V gene is TRBV5-1, the J gene TRBJ1-1, with 10 bases fitting TRBD1. CDR1 and CDR2 (germline): SGHRS, YFSETQ. The junction had 2 bases not matched to a gene; V was cut back by 2 bases and J by 7 bases. The CDR3 covers 13 residues. In DNA, the CDR3 is TGCGCCAGCAGCTTAAGGACAGGGGGTGAAGCTTTCTTT. This codes for CASSLRTGGEAFF.

There are a few counts of this clonotype. The V gene is TRBV12-3 or TRBV12-4, the J gene TRBJ1-2, with 7 bases identical to TRBD1. V was pared by 6 bases and J by 5 bases, with 9 bases of the junction left unmatched. This CDR3 comprises 14 residues. CDR3: CASSPGQLKYGYTF. CDR3 DNA sequence: TGTGCCAGCAGCCCGGGACAGTTGAAGTATGGCTACACCTTC.

Concerning this clonotype: This may be a read error, as it is one base from a much larger clone. The chain carries TRBV11-1 and TRBJ2-6, with D maybe TRBD2 (7 bases). CDR1 and CDR2 (germline): SGHAT, FQDESV (reference sequence). The CDR3 is 18 amino acids. CDR3 region: CASSPSRGASSGANVPTF. In nucleotides, the CDR3 is TGTGCCAGCAGCCCCAGTCGGGGGGCAAGCTCTGGGGCCAACGTCCCGACTTTC.

This clonotype was counted a few times. V and J are TRBV7-9 and TRBJ2-1; possibly TRBD1 or TRBD2 for D (5 bases each). The CDR3 extends over 12 amino acids. From germline, CDR1 is SEHNR and CDR2 FQNEAQ (reference sequence). V was clipped by 7 bases and J by 14 bases, with 18 bases between them. CDR3 loop: CASTTGGHGKFF. CDR3 DNA sequence: TGTGCCAGCACCACGGGCGGACACGGGAAGTTCTTC.

This clonotype has more than one count but fewer than ten. The chain has TRBV20-1 and TRBJ2-2; D unclear. Germline V CDR1 and CDR2: DFQATT, SNEGSKA (reference sequence). V shed 6 bases and J shed 0 bases, with 14 bases lying between them. The CDR3 runs 15 residues. CDR3 region: CSAPTARTNTGELFF. CDR3 bases: TGCAGTGCCCCAACCGCCAGGACGAACACCGGGGAGCTGTTTTTT.

This chain links TRBV20-1 with TRBJ2-7; D is uncertain. CDR3 length equals 11 residues. V was cut by 4 bases and J by 2 bases, with 6 bases left in between. The germline V gene has CDR1 DFQATT and CDR2 SNEGSKA (reference sequence). In DNA form, the CDR3 reads TGCAGTGCTACGCCTGCCTACGAGCAGTACTTC. Residues: CSATPAYEQYF.

In its sample, this clonotype was seen a few times. The chain joins TRBV11-2 to TRBJ2-7; D is undetermined. Trimming pared 6 bases from V and 3 bases from J, leaving 12 bases between. CDR3 length equals 13 residues. The germline V gene encodes CDR1 SGHAT and CDR2 FQNNGV. CDR3 protein: CASRPPGDYEQYF. The CDR3 DNA is TGTGCCAGCAGACCCCCGGGCGACTACGAGCAGTACTTC.

This chain connects TRBV18 to TRBJ2-1; D unclear. CDR1 is KGHSH, CDR2 LQKENI, per germline. CDR3 length: 15 residues. Trimming shortened V by 2 bases and J by 8 bases, and 16 bases separated the two germline ends. In DNA form, the CDR3 reads TGTGCCAGCTCACCAAATAGAGGCGTGTGGGATGAGCAGTTCTTC. Amino acids: CASSPNRGVWDEQFF.

This clonotype was seen at least ten times. This CDR3 reads CASSLEGLAGSYEQYF. Written as DNA, the CDR3 is TGTGCCAGCAGCTTAGAAGGACTAGCGGGCTCCTACGAGCAGTACTTC. The rearrangement links TRBV7-2 to TRBJ2-7; 11 bases are shared with TRBD2. The germline gives CDR1 SGHTA, CDR2 FQGNSA. The CDR3 extends over 16 amino acids. V lost 1 base to trimming and J lost 0 bases; unmatched junction nucleotides: 2.

The gene calls are TRBV6-2 or TRBV6-3 and TRBJ2-5; TRBD1 is a possible D gene (6 bases). The CDR3 length is 14 residues. The V gene lost 8 bases and the J gene lost 7 bases, with 20 bases spanning the gap. Germline CDR1 reads MNHEY; CDR2 reads SVGEGT. CDR3 bases: TGTGCCAGCTGGGGCACCGGGACACCAGGGACCCAGTACTTC. Amino acids: CASWGTGTPGTQYF.